This T cell receptor (beta chain) was profiled in a study of Graves' ophthalmopathy and Graves' hyperthyroidism. Study-level findings and limits: In blood appeared most of the expanded thyroid clonotypes whose frequency exceeded 0.001.

Scientists amplified the TCR beta CDR3 regions from RNA transcripts. Amplification began with first-round RT-PCR using HTBI primers, then second-round multiplex PCR was performed. MiXCR, run by TCRdb on the multiplex PCR reads, gives a single entry per CDR3 protein. Counted here are 350,000 to 400,000 distinct CDR3 sequences, roughly 14% occurring once; the ten biggest clones make up around 7%. Over 18 months of follow-up, stable hyperthyroidism required that no ophthalmopathy appear. Orbital computed tomography and thyroid ultrasound, along with TRAb, serum thyroxine and clinical symptoms, underpinned diagnosis. PBMCs were obtained from 8.5 to 10 ml of fresh peripheral blood. Germline V gene lookup returns CDR1 LNHDA and CDR2 SQIVND (reference sequence). The ends were cut back, 7 bases at V and 4 bases at J, with 10 bases in the middle. This CDR3 comprises 12 residues. This clonotype was detected many times. Its antigen is currently unknown.

The rearrangement uses TRBV19 and TRBJ1-1; no firm D call. This clonotype was sampled from a woman between 18 and 29 years old with stable Graves' hyperthyroidism. Specimen: peripheral blood. The CDR3 sequence: CASILRGTEAFF. As DNA, the CDR3 is TGTGCCAGTATCCTTCGAGGCACTGAAGCTTTCTTT.